A selection of T cell receptor beta chains follows, all from one sample in a study of blood T cell repertoires in COVID-19. Libraries were prepared by immunoSEQ multiplex PCR; TCRdb keeps only in-frame clonotypes and omits some of them. This sample yields approximately 220,000 clones, of which about 87% are seen a single time; approximately 6.2% belongs to the top ten. The specimen was peripheral blood. These receptors all stem from a man aged 55 to 70 who had recovered from COVID-19. Both conserved end residues are part of each CDR3. A D gene is named only where the DNA matches it firmly. Rows give clone size only sometimes, using once, few, many, or a class for an expanded clone.

clone size	CDR3 length	V gene	J gene	D gene	CDR3 protein	CDR3 DNA
.	16	TRBV5-1	TRBJ2-5	TRBD2	CASSESRTSGKETQYF	TGCGCCAGCAGCGAAAGCCGGACTAGCGGGAAAGAGACCCAGTACTTC
.	16	TRBV10-3	TRBJ2-1	TRBD2	CAISQGTSGRVDEQFF	TGTGCCATCAGCCAAGGGACTAGCGGGAGAGTGGATGAGCAGTTCTTC
few	13	TRBV28	TRBJ1-2	.	CASNVQGVYGYTF	TGTGCCAGCAACGTACAGGGTGTCTATGGCTACACCTTC
.	11	TRBV19	TRBJ1-1	.	CASSIGGLAFF	TGTGCCAGTAGTATCGGTGGACTCGCTTTCTTT
.	16	TRBV6-5	TRBJ2-3	TRBD2	CASSSSRGTSADTQYF	TGTGCCAGCAGTTCTTCTCGCGGGACTAGCGCAGATACGCAGTATTTT
.	14	TRBV30	TRBJ1-3	.	CAWSVRATGNTIYF	TGTGCCTGGAGTGTACGAGCTACTGGAAACACCATATATTTT
few	13	TRBV19	TRBJ1-5	.	CASSIEVYQPQHF	TGTGCCAGTAGTATTGAGGTTTATCAGCCCCAGCATTTT
.	13	TRBV5-4	TRBJ2-2	.	CASSFQNTGELFF	TGTGCCAGCAGCTTCCAAAACACCGGGGAGCTGTTTTTT
once	16	TRBV3-1/TRBV3-2	TRBJ2-1	.	CASSQVAAGAPNEQFF	TGTGCCAGCAGCCAAGTGGCGGCAGGGGCGCCGAATGAGCAGTTCTTC
.	14	TRBV25-1	TRBJ1-6	.	CASSEYNPTSPLHF	TGTGCCAGCAGTGAATATAATCCTACTTCACCCCTCCACTTT
once	14	TRBV19	TRBJ1-5	.	CASSNRERGQPQHF	TGTGCCAGTAGTAACCGGGAGAGGGGTCAGCCCCAGCATTTT
.	15	TRBV5-5	TRBJ2-7	TRBD1	CASSWRTGDIDEQYF	TGTGCCAGCAGCTGGCGGACAGGGGACATCGACGAGCAGTACTTC
.	14	TRBV20-1	TRBJ2-1	TRBD2	CSASAGGFYNEQFF	TGCAGTGCTAGTGCGGGAGGGTTCTACAATGAGCAGTTCTTC
.	17	TRBV30	TRBJ2-7	TRBD2	CAWGRTSGGIASYEQYF	TGTGCCTGGGGGAGGACTAGCGGGGGGATAGCCTCCTACGAGCAGTACTTC
.	12	TRBV7-2	TRBJ2-3	.	CASSLRWDTQYF	TGTGCCAGCAGCTTACGGTGGGATACGCAGTATTTT
.	16	TRBV5-1	TRBJ2-5	TRBD1	CASSPDLTGGRETQYF	TGCGCCAGCAGCCCCGACCTGACAGGGGGCAGAGAGACCCAGTACTTC
.	11	TRBV6-5	TRBJ2-5	.	CASRSAGPQYF	TGTGCCAGCCGATCGGCGGGGCCCCAGTACTTC
.	14	TRBV2	TRBJ2-3	.	CASTAGPNTDTQYF	TGTGCCAGCACCGCGGGGCCCAACACAGATACGCAGTATTTT
.	14	TRBV2	TRBJ1-1	TRBD1	CASSAPGQGAHAFF	TGTGCCAGCAGTGCACCGGGACAGGGGGCGCATGCTTTCTTT
.	13	TRBV7-3	TRBJ1-5	.	CASSNDARGPQHF	TGTGCCAGCAGCAACGACGCTCGGGGGCCCCAGCATTTT